This is a list of T cell receptor beta chains from one sample in a study of CD8 T cells in cerebrospinal fluid in Alzheimer's disease. TCRdb re-called the 10x single-cell sequencing reads and gives one entry per CDR3 protein, without DNA. Its table lists approximately 1,000 distinct CDR3 sequences. Sequenced sample: cerebrospinal fluid. These receptors all come from a human donor in good health. Both conserved end residues are part of each CDR3. Rows give clone size only sometimes, using once, few, many, or a class for an expanded clone.

V gene: TRBV7-8
J gene: TRBJ1-1
CDR3 length: 14
clone size: NA
CDR3 protein: CASSQEPGGTEAFF

V gene: TRBV3-1
J gene: TRBJ1-1
CDR3 length: 13
clone size: large
CDR3 protein: CASSQTRDTEAFF

V gene: TRBV13
J gene: TRBJ2-1
CDR3 length: 17
clone size: medium-sized
CDR3 protein: CASSLIPTSGGGNEQFF

V gene: TRBV24-1
J gene: TRBJ2-7
CDR3 length: 15
clone size: medium-sized
CDR3 protein: CATSDPSQGDYEQYF

V gene: TRBV20-1
J gene: TRBJ2-7
CDR3 length: 13
clone size: large
CDR3 protein: CSARADGPYEQYF

V gene: TRBV4-2
J gene: TRBJ2-4
CDR3 length: 15
clone size: large
CDR3 protein: CASSQEAGTKNIQYF

V gene: TRBV2
J gene: TRBJ2-1
CDR3 length: 17
clone size: large
CDR3 protein: CASMGWWITGVPYEQFF

V gene: TRBV7-2
J gene: TRBJ2-5
CDR3 length: 13
clone size: large
CDR3 protein: CASSWSSGETQYF

V gene: TRBV2
J gene: TRBJ2-3
CDR3 length: 12
clone size: NA
CDR3 protein: CASSGQTDTQYF

V gene: TRBV10-3
J gene: TRBJ2-6
CDR3 length: 18
clone size: medium-sized
CDR3 protein: CAISELNSPSPGANVLTF

V gene: TRBV4-3
J gene: TRBJ2-2
CDR3 length: 16
clone size: medium-sized
CDR3 protein: CASSQGLVLNTGELFF

V gene: TRBV7-6
J gene: TRBJ2-3
CDR3 length: 15
clone size: medium-sized
CDR3 protein: CASSPGDLSTDTQYF

V gene: TRBV2
J gene: TRBJ1-5
CDR3 length: 15
clone size: large
CDR3 protein: CASRARTGINQPQHF

V gene: TRBV7-2
J gene: TRBJ2-3
CDR3 length: 15
clone size: large
CDR3 protein: CASSLAGRATDTQYF

V gene: TRBV6-5
J gene: TRBJ1-1
CDR3 length: 13
clone size: medium-sized
CDR3 protein: CASSYSEVTEAFF

V gene: TRBV7-2
J gene: TRBJ2-1
CDR3 length: 12
clone size: large
CDR3 protein: CASSLFNNEQFF

V gene: TRBV5-5
J gene: TRBJ1-4
CDR3 length: 15
clone size: medium-sized
CDR3 protein: CASSQWGTGGEKLFF

V gene: TRBV5-4
J gene: TRBJ1-2
CDR3 length: 15
clone size: medium-sized
CDR3 protein: CASRAPADSLGGYTF

V gene: TRBV10-3
J gene: TRBJ1-6
CDR3 length: 16
clone size: large
CDR3 protein: CAISPSGTAYNSPLHF

V gene: TRBV4-2
J gene: TRBJ2-7
CDR3 length: 15
clone size: NA
CDR3 protein: CASSHPRRSNYEQYF

V gene: TRBV5-5
J gene: TRBJ2-7
CDR3 length: 13
clone size: medium-sized
CDR3 protein: CASSYGQGAEQYF

V gene: TRBV3-1
J gene: TRBJ2-7
CDR3 length: 12
clone size: medium-sized
CDR3 protein: CASSQNTYEQYF

V gene: TRBV28
J gene: TRBJ2-7
CDR3 length: 16
clone size: medium-sized
CDR3 protein: CASSLNLNRSSYEQYF

V gene: TRBV11-3
J gene: TRBJ2-1
CDR3 length: 15
clone size: large
CDR3 protein: CASSLGADSYNEQFF

V gene: TRBV19
J gene: TRBJ1-1
CDR3 length: 11
clone size: large
CDR3 protein: CASQRDIEAFF